Shown below are 30 T cell receptor beta chains from a single sample sequenced in a study of T cell responses to AZD1222 COVID-19 vaccine. TCRdb's copy holds only in-frame clones and misses some; the assay was immunoSEQ multiplex PCR. The sample holds about 130,000 clones; just over 90% are singletons and the top ten take under 1.2%. This sample comprised peripheral blood, obtained 28 days after the second AZD1222 dose. The source of these receptors is an adult who received the AZD1222 COVID-19 vaccine.

The count of this clone is one. The chain combines TRBV11-3 with TRBJ2-2; D possibly uses TRBD1 or TRBD2 (5 bases each). The V end was cut by 1 base, the J end by 0 bases, with 12 bases between. Germline CDR1 SGHNT, CDR2 YENEEA. This CDR3 has 17 amino acids. CDR3 sequence (DNA): TGTGCCAGCAGCTTAGGGGGGACCATGGCGAACACCGGGGAGCTGTTTTTT. Translating it yields CASSLGGTMANTGELFF.

This clone was seen only once. The V and J genes are TRBV5-1 and TRBJ1-2; no definite D call. V gave up 2 bases and J gave up 5 bases, with 10 bases separating them. This CDR3 has 13 residues. Germline-derived CDR1 and CDR2 are SGHRS and YFSETQ. CDR3 bases: TGCGCCAGCAGCTTCCCTGACCCATATGGCTACACCTTC. Its translation is CASSFPDPYGYTF.

The V and J genes are TRBV27 and TRBJ1-5; perhaps TRBD1 as D (6 bases). Between the trimmed V and J ends, which lost 6 bases and 4 bases, there was a span of 19 bases. This CDR3 contains 16 residues. CDR1 and CDR2 from the germline V gene are MNHEY and SMNVEV (reference sequence). The CDR3 here is CASRYDGQGINQPQHF. The CDR3 DNA follows: TGTGCCAGCAGGTACGACGGGCAGGGGATAAATCAGCCCCAGCATTTT.

The V gene is TRBV4-1, the J gene TRBJ2-7, with 7 bases matching TRBD1. The CDR3 has 15 amino acids. Germline values: CDR1 MGHRA, CDR2 YSYEKL. Trimming cost V 1 base and J 2 bases; bases outside gene matches: 5. The CDR3 sequence is CASSQGAQGAYEQYF. The CDR3 DNA follows: TGCGCCAGCAGCCAAGGGGCCCAGGGGGCCTACGAGCAGTACTTC.

CDR3 bases: TGTGCCAGCAGCCGGGGACTAGCGGGAGCGGGAAAGACCTACGAGCAGTACTTC. Its protein is CASSRGLAGAGKTYEQYF. This chain joins TRBV7-8 and TRBJ2-7; 14 bases line up with TRBD2. Unmatched junction bases numbered 11, after V lost 5 bases and J lost 2 bases. The germline gives CDR1 SGHVS, CDR2 FQNEAQ. The CDR3 runs to 18 residues.

The chain is built from TRBV9 and TRBJ2-3; possible D gene TRBD2, 6 bases. This CDR3 is built from 15 residues. Germline lookup yields CDR1 SGDLS and CDR2 YYNGEE. The germline V and J ends were trimmed by 1 base and 1 base, with 10 bases remaining between them. In DNA form, the CDR3 reads TGTGCCAGCAGCGTAAAAGGAGGGGGCACAGATACGCAGTATTTT. Residues: CASSVKGGGTDTQYF.

J is TRBJ1-3 and V is TRBV5-4; D gene unclear. V was trimmed by 4 bases and J by 3 bases, leaving 17 bases between them. There are 16 residues in the CDR3. CDR1 and CDR2 (germline): SGHNT, YYREEE (reference sequence). The CDR3 loop reads CASSPSVGGLGNTIYF. The DNA for the CDR3 is TGTGCCAGCAGCCCTTCGGTCGGAGGGCTTGGAAACACCATATATTTT.

A single count supports this clone. CDR3 sequence reads: CASSMSGGPDTQYF. DNA of the CDR3: TGTGCCAGCAGCATGTCTGGCGGGCCAGATACGCAGTATTTT. The chain joins TRBV9 to TRBJ2-3, with D perhaps TRBD2 (5 bases). Germline CDR1 and CDR2: SGDLS and YYNGEE. CDR3 size: 14 residues. V was pared by 4 bases and J by 4 bases, with 13 bases between.

This chain links TRBV28 with TRBJ2-1, with D unresolved. Germline assignment: CDR1 MDHEN and CDR2 SYDVKM. The CDR3 extends over 14 amino acids. The V end lost 2 bases, the J end lost 4 bases, and 9 bases lay between the germline ends. DNA for the CDR3: TGTGCCAGCAGTTTACCGCAGAGGTACAATGAGCAGTTCTTC. It specifies CASSLPQRYNEQFF.

CDR3 sequence (DNA): TGTGCCAGCAGCCCTCAAGCCGTCGCCAACTATGGCTACACCTTC. It translates to CASSPQAVANYGYTF. The chain joins TRBV7-3 to TRBJ1-2, with D unresolved. The CDR3 is 15 amino acids. The germline V gene encodes CDR1 SGHTA and CDR2 FQGTGA. Trimming took off 5 bases at V and 2 bases at J, with 15 bases between the two ends.

The genes are TRBV19 and TRBJ2-1; 12 bases align to TRBD2. Looked up from germline, CDR1 is LNHDA and CDR2 is SQIVND (reference sequence). The CDR3 is made up of 16 amino acids. The V segment lost 3 bases and the J segment 4 bases; nucleotides outside the gene matches: 4. The chain's CDR3 is CASSIIGLAGYNEQFF. The CDR3 region has the DNA TGTGCCAGTAGTATCATCGGACTAGCGGGGTACAATGAGCAGTTCTTC.

The V and J genes are TRBV4-2 and TRBJ2-1; TRBD2 is a possible D gene (6 bases). V shed 0 bases and J shed 4 bases, with 13 bases lying between them. Germline V gene data show CDR1 as LGHNA and CDR2 as YNFKEQ. The CDR3 covers 16 residues. The DNA of the CDR3 is TGTGCCAGCAGCCAAGAAGTGGCTAGCGCGTACAATGAGCAGTTCTTC. Its translation is CASSQEVASAYNEQFF.

On this clone itself: A read error may account for a junction end that differs from germline. The V and J genes are TRBV7-7 and TRBJ2-7; 8 nucleotides match TRBD1. The germline V gene has CDR1 SSHAT and CDR2 FNYEAQ (reference sequence). The CDR3 consists of 13 residues. The CDR3 is CASSPGQAHEQYF. The CDR3 region has the DNA TGTGCTAGCAGCCCGGGACAGGCCCACGAGCAGTACTTC.

This clone was recorded once. The rearrangement uses TRBV11-2 and TRBJ2-7; 10 bases fit TRBD2. In germline, CDR1 is SGHAT, CDR2 FQNNGV. The CDR3 loop spans 15 amino acids. Losses at the gene ends were 3 bases for V and 0 bases for J; bases not matched to a gene: 2. This chain's CDR3 is CASSFASGSSYEQYF. DNA of the CDR3: TGTGCCAGCAGCTTTGCTAGCGGGAGCTCCTACGAGCAGTACTTC.

The rearrangement uses TRBV27 and TRBJ2-7, with unresolved D. The length of the CDR3 is 14 residues. Germline V CDR1 and CDR2: MNHEY, SMNVEV (reference sequence). The V end was cut by 4 bases, the J end by 2 bases, with 12 bases between. CDR3 DNA sequence: TGTGCCAGCAGTTCCTCCCTGAGGACCTACGAGCAGTACTTC. Encoded protein: CASSSSLRTYEQYF.

The gene calls are TRBV18 and TRBJ2-2; D might be TRBD1 (6 bases). The CDR3 is 16 amino acids. The V and J ends lost 0 bases and 4 bases respectively, with 12 bases between them. CDR1 KGHSH and CDR2 LQKENI come from the germline V gene. The CDR3 loop reads CASSPPSGAVTGELFF. The CDR3 DNA reads TGTGCCAGCTCACCACCGTCAGGGGCCGTCACCGGGGAGCTGTTTTTT.

About this clone itself: Different DNA sequences within this sample yield the same CDR3. The genes are TRBV7-3 and TRBJ2-2, with D possibly matching TRBD2 (5 bases). Trimming removed 2 bases at V and 4 bases at J, with 8 bases between. Germline V gene data show CDR1 as SGHTA and CDR2 as FQGTGA. The CDR3 is 14 residues long. CDR3 in amino acids: CASSLGGSTGELFF. The CDR3, as DNA: TGTGCCAGCAGCTTAGGCGGGTCCACCGGGGAGCTGTTTTTT. Full variable domain (remainder filled in from reference TRBV7-3 and TRBJ2-2): GAGVSQTPSNKVTEKGKYVELRCDPISGHTALYWYRQSLGQGPEFLIYFQGTGAADDSGLPNDRFFAVRPEGSVSTLKIQRTERGDSAVYLCASSLGGSTGELFFGEGSRLTVL.

Notes on this clone: Other DNA sequences in this sample translate to the same CDR3. This chain joins TRBV9 and TRBJ1-6, with D perhaps matching TRBD1 (6 bases). Deletions cut 0 bases from V and 7 bases from J, with 11 bases between. Germline V gene sequence: CDR1 SGDLS, CDR2 YYNGEE. The CDR3 is 15 amino acids. The CDR3 DNA sequence: TGTGCCAGCAGCGTAGATGGGGGGCTGAATTCACCCCTCCACTTT. This translates into CASSVDGGLNSPLHF.

The chain is built from TRBV5-5 and TRBJ1-2, with 9 positions matching TRBD1. This CDR3 spans 13 amino acids. Germline V gene sequence: CDR1 SGHKS, CDR2 YYEKEE (reference sequence). V was clipped by 4 bases and J by 4 bases; unmatched bases: 2. The CDR3 DNA reads as TGTGCCAGCAGCATGGGACAGGGCTATGGCTACACCTTC. Translation gives CASSMGQGYGYTF.

The chain uses TRBV14 and TRBJ2-1; D gene uncertain. This CDR3 is built from 14 residues. Germline V CDR1 and CDR2: SGHDN, FVKESK. V lost 3 bases and J 12 bases, leaving 18 bases between the germline ends. CDR3 amino acids: CASSQSGSPFRQFF. CDR3 sequence (DNA): TGTGCCAGCAGCCAGTCCGGGTCACCGTTTAGGCAGTTCTTC.

This chain joins TRBV5-4 and TRBJ2-7, with 7 nucleotides matching TRBD1. The CDR3 is 14 amino acids. J lost 0 bases, V lost 4 bases, and 4 bases had no gene match. Looked up from germline, CDR1 is SGHNT and CDR2 is YYREEE (reference sequence). CDR3: CASSVDRDSYEQYF. The CDR3 DNA follows: TGTGCCAGCAGCGTCGACAGGGACTCCTACGAGCAGTACTTC.

This chain connects TRBV30 to TRBJ2-7; 7 bases line up with TRBD2. The ends lost 0 bases at V and 6 bases at J; junction bases unmatched: 8. CDR3 length equals 14 residues. Germline CDR1 reads GTSNPN; CDR2 reads SVGIG (reference sequence). The CDR3 region is CAWSVMASGGEQYF. The CDR3 nucleotides read TGTGCCTGGAGTGTGATGGCTAGCGGAGGCGAGCAGTACTTC.

The V call is TRBV6-4, the J call TRBJ1-2; 7 bases match TRBD1. The V gene end was trimmed by 2 bases and the J gene end by 1 base; junction bases not matched to a gene: 1. The CDR3 runs to 14 residues. Germline V gives CDR1 MRHNA, CDR2 SNTAGT. The CDR3 coding sequence is TGTGCCAGCAGTGACGGGGACAGTAACTATGGCTACACCTTC. Protein sequence: CASSDGDSNYGYTF.

CDR3: CASSGSYEQYF. DNA for the CDR3: TGTGCCAGTAGTGGCTCCTACGAGCAGTACTTC. The chain carries TRBV19 and TRBJ2-7; no definite D call. CDR1 LNHDA and CDR2 SQIVND come from the germline V gene (reference sequence). The CDR3 covers 11 residues. Trimming cost V 5 bases and J 0 bases, with 2 bases left between them.

V gene TRBV11-2 combines with J gene TRBJ2-1; perhaps D is TRBD1 or TRBD2 (7 bases each). The germline gives CDR1 SGHAT, CDR2 FQNNGV. This CDR3 region has 15 residues. Trimming left V 4 bases short and J 8 bases short, with 18 bases between. Here the CDR3 reads CASSSIRGGGYEQFF. The DNA of the CDR3 is TGTGCCAGCAGCTCCATCCGGGGAGGGGGCTATGAGCAGTTCTTC.

A single count supports this clone. This sequence joins TRBV7-8 and TRBJ2-6; TRBD1 matches 7 bases. Germline V gene sequence: CDR1 SGHVS, CDR2 FQNEAQ. The CDR3 has 17 residues. V dropped 5 bases and J dropped 1; count of bases not matched to a gene: 8. The CDR3 protein is CASSPGQALSGANVLTF. DNA of the CDR3: TGTGCCAGCAGCCCTGGACAGGCGTTATCTGGGGCCAACGTCCTGACTTTC.

For the CDR3, the DNA is TGTGCCAGCAGTTTACTGTTCGGACAGGTGGGGTACAATGAGCAGTTCTTC. As protein: CASSLLFGQVGYNEQFF. J is TRBJ2-1 and V is TRBV28; 7 bases agree with TRBD1. The CDR3 spans 17 residues. J lost 4 bases, V lost 2 bases, and 11 bases had no gene match. The germline CDR1 and CDR2 sequences are MDHEN and SYDVKM.

This clone was detected only once. The gene calls are TRBV9 and TRBJ1-2; the D gene is possibly TRBD1 (5 bases). Trimming removed 1 base from V and 6 bases from J, with 16 bases in between. The V gene's germline CDR1 is SGDLS and CDR2 YYNGEE. The CDR3 covers 15 residues. The CDR3 DNA reads as TGTGCCAGCAGCGTATCGGAGGGCAGGGCACATGGCTACACCTTC. It is translated as CASSVSEGRAHGYTF.

The chain combines TRBV15 with TRBJ2-7; D is unresolved. With 0 bases removed from V and 6 bases from J, the gap between germline ends came to 6 bases. CDR3 size: 12 residues. Germline V lookup: CDR1 LNHNV, CDR2 YYDKDF (reference sequence). The CDR3 protein is CATSREGGEQYF. The CDR3, as DNA: TGTGCCACCAGCAGAGAGGGCGGCGAGCAGTACTTC. The full variable domain, its missing parts supplied by reference TRBV15 and TRBJ2-7, is DAMVIQNPRYQVTQFGKPVTLSCSQTLNHNVMYWYQQKSSQAPKLLFHYYDKDFNNEADTPDNFQSRRPNTSFCFLDIRSPGLGDTAMYLCATSREGGEQYFGPGTRLTVT.

This clone was found a few times. The chain is built from TRBV2 and TRBJ1-1; possible D gene TRBD1, 6 bases. V lost 5 bases and J lost 1, with 8 bases in between. This CDR3 has 13 residues. Germline CDR1 and CDR2: SNHLY and FYNNEI. The DNA for the CDR3 is TGTGCCAGCAGTCGGGACACGAACACTGAAGCTTTCTTT. Amino acid sequence: CASSRDTNTEAFF.